This T cell receptor beta chain comes out of a study of T cells after posttransplantation cyclophosphamide. Findings and limits, study-wide: Tissue-infiltrating T cells from skin or gut overlapped little with blood T cells. After PTCy, TRB diversity resembled that of CNI/methotrexate controls. Donor-recipient repertoire similarity was low at 1-2 months, rising over year one.

The germline V gene has CDR1 SGHRS and CDR2 YFSETQ. V lost 4 bases and J lost 0, with 13 bases in between. CDR3 length equals 15 residues. Cells defined as naive were viable CD3+CD4+ or CD3+CD8+ and CCR7+CD45RA+CD45RO-CD95-CD27+CD28+. In the case of this clone: Its antigen is still unknown.

TCRdb's table, derived via immunoSEQ multiplex PCR, lists solely in-frame clones and lacks some. The data hold approximately 23,000 clones, with approximately 97% observed a single time. The chain recombines TRBV5-1 with TRBJ1-2, with TRBD1 as a possible D gene (5 bases). This receptor was identified in a man aged 50-60 years in good health, CMV-negative, and a related stem cell transplant donor. Specimen: naive CD4+ T cells sorted from PBMCs. The CDR3 reads CASSLATDTNYGYTF. In nucleotides, the CDR3 is TGCGCCAGCAGCCTAGCGACAGACACTAACTATGGCTACACCTTC.